This T cell receptor beta chain is drawn from a study of T-cell reconstitution after alpha-beta-depleted transplantation in children. The V and J ends lost 4 bases and 1 base respectively, with 19 bases between them. Germline loops: CDR1 SQVTM, CDR2 ANQGSEA. This CDR3 spans 16 amino acids. The sample holds many counts of this clonotype. A library of TCRbeta sequences, prepared with unique molecular identifiers, was generated. TCRdb used MiXCR to reprocess the PCR reads, holding one entry per CDR3 protein. The table includes fewer than 700,000 distinct CDR3 sequences, roughly 23% detected once. Sequencing was performed on PBMCs, mostly from graft donor cells, taken 360 days after TCRalphabeta/CD19-depleted stem cell transplant. The sequence derives from a boy less than two years old who had a stem cell transplant for acute myeloid leukemia, so the T cells may come from the graft donor. The rearrangement links TRBV29-1 to TRBJ1-1; the D gene is possibly TRBD1 (6 bases). The CDR3 DNA reads TGCAGCGTTGCCTCCCCGGGGGGCAGCCCGAACACTGAAGCTTTCTTT. This codes for CSVASPGGSPNTEAFF.